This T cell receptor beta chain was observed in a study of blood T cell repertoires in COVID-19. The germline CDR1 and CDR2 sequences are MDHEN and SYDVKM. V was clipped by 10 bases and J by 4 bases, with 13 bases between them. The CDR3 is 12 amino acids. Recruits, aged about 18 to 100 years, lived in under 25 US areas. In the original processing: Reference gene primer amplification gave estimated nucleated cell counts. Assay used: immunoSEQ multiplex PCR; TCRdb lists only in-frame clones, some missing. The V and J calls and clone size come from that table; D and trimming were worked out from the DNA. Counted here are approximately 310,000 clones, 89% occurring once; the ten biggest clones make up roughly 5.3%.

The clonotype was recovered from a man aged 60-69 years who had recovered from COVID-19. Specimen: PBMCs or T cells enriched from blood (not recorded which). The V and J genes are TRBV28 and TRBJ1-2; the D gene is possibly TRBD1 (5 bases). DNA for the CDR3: TGTGCCACCTTGCGGGGACTCTATGGCTACACCTTC. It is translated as CATLRGLYGYTF.